These 29 T cell receptor beta chains originate from one sample sequenced in a study of shared T cell receptors in the human thymus. TCRdb's copy holds only in-frame clones and misses some; the assay was immunoSEQ multiplex PCR. This sample has hundreds of thousands of clones; around nine tenths occur once, and the top ten carry approximately 0.011%. Separately, the same data were catalogued under a study of human thymus T cells.

Sequencing was done on a sample of thymocytes. Every receptor here comes from a boy under three years old with a congenital heart defect.

This chain connects TRBV27 to TRBJ2-7; 8 positions agree with TRBD1. The CDR3 consists of 15 residues. The germline V gene has CDR1 MNHEY and CDR2 SMNVEV (reference sequence). V was clipped by 0 bases and J by 0 bases; unmatched bases: 1. The DNA for the CDR3 is TGTGCCAGCAGTTTATCGACAGGGGACTCCTACGAGCAGTACTTC. Translation: CASSLSTGDSYEQYF.

This chain connects TRBV6-6 to TRBJ2-1; D possibly corresponds to TRBD2 (6 bases). CDR1 and CDR2 from the germline V gene are MNHNY and SVGAGI (reference sequence). There are 16 residues in the CDR3. Trimming pared 4 bases from V and 4 bases from J, leaving 17 bases between. This CDR3 is CASSWELARFYNEQFF. The CDR3 DNA follows: TGTGCCAGCAGTTGGGAACTAGCCCGCTTTTACAATGAGCAGTTCTTC.

This rearrangement joins TRBV11-2 to TRBJ2-1; a weak D match, TRBD1 (6 bases). The germline V gene encodes CDR1 SGHAT and CDR2 FQNNGV. The CDR3 extends over 16 amino acids. Trimming took off 5 bases at V and 0 bases at J, with 14 bases between the two ends. CDR3 sequence reads: CASSQGQGSSYNEQFF. In DNA, the CDR3 is TGTGCCAGCAGCCAGGGGCAGGGGAGCTCCTACAATGAGCAGTTCTTC.

The chain joins TRBV2 to TRBJ2-4, with 8 positions matching TRBD1. Per the germline V gene, CDR1 is SNHLY and CDR2 is FYNNEI. The CDR3 extends over 18 amino acids. V shed 1 base, J shed 1 base, and the junction held 9 bases outside the gene matches. In DNA, the CDR3 is TGTGCCAGCAGTGAAGGGACAGGGAAAGGAATGGCCAAAAACATTCAGTACTTC. This sequence encodes CASSEGTGKGMAKNIQYF.

This rearrangement joins TRBV10-2 to TRBJ1-5; D might be TRBD1 (5 bases). Trimming cost V 4 bases and J 2 bases, with 9 bases left between them. CDR3 length: 14 residues. The germline V gene has CDR1 WSHSY and CDR2 SAAADI. For the CDR3, the DNA is TGCGCCAGCAGTGGGAGGGGTGGCAATCAGCCCCAGCATTTT. Its translation: CASSGRGGNQPQHF.

The chain is built from TRBV27 and TRBJ2-7; 9 bases map to TRBD1. The J segment lost 6 bases and the V segment lost 9 bases, leaving 9 bases of the junction unmatched. Germline values: CDR1 MNHEY, CDR2 SMNVEV (reference sequence). The CDR3 loop spans 13 amino acids. CDR3 residues: CARRGTGFGEQYF. The CDR3 region has the DNA TGTGCCAGGAGGGGGACAGGGTTCGGCGAGCAGTACTTC.

This clone was seen a few times. The gene calls are TRBV9 and TRBJ2-5; 8 nucleotides agree with TRBD2. Looked up from germline, CDR1 is SGDLS and CDR2 is YYNGEE. J lost 5 bases, V lost 4 bases, and 13 bases had no gene match. This CDR3 is 16 amino acids long. The DNA of the CDR3 is TGTGCCAGCAGCACCCTGGGGGTAGCGGGAATGGAGACCCAGTACTTC. Amino acid sequence: CASSTLGVAGMETQYF.

The chain carries TRBV12-5 and TRBJ2-7, with TRBD2 as a possible D gene (6 bases). Germline V lookup: CDR1 LGHNT, CDR2 FRNRAP. The CDR3 runs to 15 residues. V gave up 0 bases and J gave up 2 bases, with 11 bases separating them. The CDR3 DNA sequence: TGTGCTAGTGGTTTGGTACGGGGACTGACCTACGAGCAGTACTTC. Protein product: CASGLVRGLTYEQYF.

This chain links TRBV28 with TRBJ2-7; 9 bases map to TRBD1. Germline V gene sequence: CDR1 MDHEN, CDR2 SYDVKM. V lost 5 bases and J lost 0; bases outside the gene matches: 5. The CDR3 sequence is 15 residues long. CDR3 protein: CASSHPGQGSYEQYF. The CDR3 DNA reads TGTGCCAGCAGTCATCCGGGACAGGGCTCCTACGAGCAGTACTTC.

The V call is TRBV29-1, the J call TRBJ2-7, with D possibly TRBD2 on 5 matching bases. The CDR3 spans 10 residues. Germline lookup yields CDR1 SQVTM and CDR2 ANQGSEA. V was trimmed by 4 bases and J by 6 bases, leaving 7 bases between them. The CDR3 region is CSVGAGEQYF. CDR3 in DNA: TGCAGCGTTGGGGCGGGCGAGCAGTACTTC.

Worth noting for this clone: This same CDR3 is encoded by further DNA sequences in the sample. The chain combines TRBV20-1 with TRBJ1-2; no reliable D call. V was trimmed by 6 bases and J by 4 bases, leaving 9 bases between them. This CDR3 contains 11 residues. Looked up from germline, CDR1 is DFQATT and CDR2 is SNEGSKA (reference sequence). The chain's CDR3 is CSARGAYGYTF. CDR3 in DNA: TGCAGTGCCCGAGGTGCCTATGGCTACACCTTC.

The chain links TRBV27 to TRBJ1-2; 10 nucleotides agree with TRBD1. The V segment lost 5 bases and the J segment 6 bases; nucleotides outside the gene matches: 6. CDR1 and CDR2 (germline): MNHEY, SMNVEV (reference sequence). The CDR3 runs 14 residues. The CDR3 here is CASSLTGGAHGYTF. The CDR3 coding sequence is TGTGCCAGCAGTCTGACAGGGGGCGCCCATGGCTACACCTTC.

CDR3: CASSMWQEDGYTF. In DNA, the CDR3 is TGTGCCAGTAGTATGTGGCAGGAAGATGGCTACACCTTC. The chain carries TRBV19 and TRBJ1-2, with D uncertain. This CDR3 comprises 13 residues. Between the trimmed V and J ends, which lost 3 bases and 6 bases, there was a span of 11 bases. The V gene's germline CDR1 is LNHDA and CDR2 SQIVND (reference sequence).

The gene calls are TRBV5-1 and TRBJ2-1; no clear D. The CDR3 totals 14 residues. Trimming stripped 3 bases from V and 6 bases from J, with 13 bases between. Germline V gives CDR1 SGHRS, CDR2 YFSETQ. CDR3: CASSCQTSPNEQFF. In DNA, the CDR3 is TGCGCCAGCAGCTGCCAGACATCCCCCAATGAGCAGTTCTTC. The complete variable domain, with remaining parts taken from reference TRBV5-1 and TRBJ2-1, reads KAGVTQTPRYLIKTRGQQVTLSCSPISGHRSVSWYQQTPGQGLQFLFEYFSETQRNKGNFPGRFSGRQFSNSRSEMNVSTLELGDSALYLCASSCQTSPNEQFFGPGTRLTVL.

V and J are TRBV14 and TRBJ1-1; D possibly corresponds to TRBD1 (5 bases). CDR1 is SGHDN and CDR2 is FVKESK in the germline V gene. V lost 0 bases and J lost 4, with 15 bases in between. This CDR3 contains 16 residues. CDR3: CASSQETATESTEAFF. The CDR3 nucleotides read TGTGCCAGCAGCCAAGAGACAGCTACCGAGAGCACTGAAGCTTTCTTT.

DNA of the CDR3: TGCAGCGTCCCGACAGTCAGCTCCTACAATGAGCAGTTCTTC. This codes for CSVPTVSSYNEQFF. The V gene is TRBV29-1, the J gene TRBJ2-1, with D maybe TRBD1 (5 bases). CDR1 SQVTM and CDR2 ANQGSEA come from the germline V gene. This CDR3 is built from 14 residues. V shed 6 bases and J shed 0 bases, with 12 bases lying between them.

This rearrangement joins TRBV9 to TRBJ2-3; possibly TRBD2 for D (6 bases). The ends were cut back, 7 bases at V and 6 bases at J, with 18 bases in the middle. Germline V gene data show CDR1 as SGDLS and CDR2 as YYNGEE. The CDR3 spans 14 residues. Here the CDR3 reads CASDSRSGGDTQYF. In DNA, the CDR3 is TGTGCCAGCGACAGCCGGAGCGGAGGGGATACGCAGTATTTT.

This chain connects TRBV11-2 to TRBJ2-7, with a tentative D call TRBD1 (6 bases). CDR3 length equals 19 residues. Deletions cut 1 base from V and 5 bases from J, with 27 bases between. The germline V gene has CDR1 SGHAT and CDR2 FQNNGV. CDR3 nucleotide sequence: TGTGCCAGCAGCTTAGCGGGGACACCCCTAAATAGTCCGTTCCACGAGCAGTACTTC. Translating it yields CASSLAGTPLNSPFHEQYF.

The rearrangement joins TRBV7-9 to TRBJ1-3; unclear D gene. This CDR3 has 15 residues. The germline gives CDR1 SEHNR, CDR2 FQNEAQ (reference sequence). Between the trimmed V and J ends, which lost 3 bases and 2 bases, there was a span of 11 bases. The CDR3 DNA reads as TGTGCCAGCAGCTTGGTGGCGGGGACTGGAAACACCATATATTTT. It encodes CASSLVAGTGNTIYF.

This chain connects TRBV19 to TRBJ2-2, with 7 bases identical to TRBD1. The junction had 11 bases not matched to a gene; V was cut back by 0 bases and J by 4 bases. This CDR3 comprises 18 residues. In germline, CDR1 is LNHDA, CDR2 SQIVND (reference sequence). The CDR3 is CASSIDPTGDRITGELFF. The CDR3 region has the DNA TGTGCCAGTAGTATAGATCCCACAGGGGATCGTATCACCGGGGAGCTGTTTTTT.

The rearrangement joins TRBV30 to TRBJ1-1; D gene uncertain. Germline lookup yields CDR1 GTSNPN and CDR2 SVGIG (reference sequence). The germline V and J ends were trimmed by 5 bases and 0 bases, with 13 bases remaining between them. The CDR3 has 14 residues. This chain's CDR3 is CAWDRTVMNTEAFF. The CDR3 coding sequence is TGTGCCTGGGATAGAACAGTAATGAACACTGAAGCTTTCTTT.

The V gene is TRBV4-2, the J gene TRBJ2-4, with 7 bases lining up with TRBD2. Germline V gene lookup returns CDR1 LGHNA and CDR2 YNFKEQ. This CDR3 region has 19 residues. V lost 0 bases, J lost 0 bases, and 11 bases stayed unmatched. The CDR3 coding sequence is TGTGCCAGCAGCCAAGACCCCCATTGGCGGGGGATAGCCAAAAACATTCAGTACTTC. The encoded protein is CASSQDPHWRGIAKNIQYF.

The gene calls are TRBV7-8 and TRBJ2-5, with D perhaps matching TRBD2 (5 bases). CDR1 is SGHVS and CDR2 is FQNEAQ in the germline V gene. V was cut by 1 base and J by 7 bases, with 16 bases left in between. This CDR3 comprises 15 residues. In DNA, the CDR3 is TGTGCCAGCAGCTTAGAGCGGCCGCCCCCAGGGACCCAGTACTTC. Amino acid sequence: CASSLERPPPGTQYF.

The chain recombines TRBV4-3 with TRBJ2-5, with 11 bases matching TRBD2. Germline loops: CDR1 LGHNA, CDR2 YSLEER. Trimming removed 1 base from V and 5 bases from J; junction bases left unmatched: 6. CDR3 length: 16 amino acids. CDR3: CASSQVTSGSGETQYF. The CDR3 DNA is TGCGCCAGCAGCCAAGTTACTAGCGGGAGCGGTGAGACCCAGTACTTC.

The chain uses TRBV19 and TRBJ2-3, with D perhaps TRBD2 (6 bases). This CDR3 has 15 amino acids. Germline CDR1 is LNHDA and CDR2 is SQIVND (reference sequence). With 3 bases removed from V and 1 base from J, the gap between germline ends came to 11 bases. CDR3 sequence reads: CASSISSERTDTQYF. The CDR3, as DNA: TGTGCCAGTAGTATTTCTAGCGAACGCACAGATACGCAGTATTTT.

The V and J genes are TRBV7-3 and TRBJ2-3; 11 positions agree with TRBD2. The CDR3 runs to 15 residues. V lost 4 bases, J lost 4 bases, and 4 bases stayed unmatched. Germline lookup yields CDR1 SGHTA and CDR2 FQGTGA. The CDR3 loop reads CASSSELAGADTQYF. DNA for the CDR3: TGTGCCAGCAGCTCGGAACTAGCGGGAGCAGATACGCAGTATTTT.

The count of this clone is one. The chain joins TRBV5-1 to TRBJ2-7, with a tentative D call TRBD2 (6 bases). This CDR3 has 13 amino acids. V was trimmed by 4 bases and J by 5 bases, leaving 13 bases between them. Germline CDR1 SGHRS, CDR2 YFSETQ. CDR3 sequence reads: CASSLYWGDEQYF. In nucleotides, the CDR3 is TGCGCCAGCAGCCTGTACTGGGGGGACGAGCAGTACTTC.

The J gene is TRBJ1-1, the V gene TRBV5-6; possibly TRBD1 for D (5 bases). CDR1 and CDR2 (germline): SGHDT, YYEEEE. Between the trimmed V and J ends, which lost 0 bases and 6 bases, there was a span of 15 bases. The CDR3 is 15 residues long. CDR3 DNA sequence: TGTGCCAGCAGCTTGGAGCGGGGGATGGGTGCTGAAGCTTTCTTT. Translated: CASSLERGMGAEAFF.

This chain joins TRBV6-1 and TRBJ1-2, with TRBD1 matching 7 bases. The CDR3 has 14 amino acids. CDR1 is MNHNS, CDR2 SASEGT, per germline. With V trimmed by 1 base and J by 3 bases, 2 bases remained unmatched. The CDR3 DNA is TGTGCCAGCAGTGAAGACGGACAGGACTATGGCTACACCTTC. Its protein is CASSEDGQDYGYTF.